What follows is one TCR beta chain and its context. There is no known antigen for this receptor. No much larger clone exists at a distance of one base, and base qualities are not known. CD8 naive samples were CD45RO-negative cells positively selected for CCR7, giving a CD45RA+CCR7+ population that excluded TemRA cells. The donors were healthy, HIV-negative adults with no recently reported acute infections or vaccinations. All donors were Caucasian adults living in Nashville, Tennessee, USA. After blood collection by leukapheresis, PBMCs were isolated using Ficoll-Histopaque density gradient centrifugation and then cryopreserved in the vapor phase of liquid nitrogen. Purity and quantity of every magnetically sorted T cell population were checked by analytical flow cytometry. From each sorted fraction, genomic DNA was isolated and quantified by UV absorbance on a Nanodrop 2000c. Using the deep immunoSEQ assay, multiplex PCR amplified TCR CDR3 regions from genomic DNA. Extracted genomic DNA from each cell subset was spread evenly across all wells of several immunoSEQ 96-well plates, with each plate serving as a replicate. For sorted subsets, about 200 ng genomic DNA, equal to some 30,000 T cell genomes, was loaded into each replicate PCR. Purified libraries were quantified with a Qubit 3.0 fluorometer, sized on a Bioanalyzer 2100, and re-quantified with the KAPA Library Quantification kit. Every immunoSEQ 96-well plate was sequenced on a separate single-read 150-cycle Illumina NextSeq 550 flow cell. As for the original processing: The immunoSEQ output contained only junctional sequences without quality scores, so filtering could not match that applied to full-length reads. Sequences were annotated with PyIR, a Python wrapper for IgBLAST v1.9, and V/J genes and CDR3 were assigned using IMGT germline references. Reads were removed for weak V/J assignments (E-value above 1e-6), missing CDR3, stop codons, out-of-frame junctions, or ambiguous translated residues. V3J clonotypes were defined as sequences sharing an identical inferred V gene, J gene, and CDR3 amino acid sequence. Percentage overlap between repertoires was computed as shared unique clonotypes divided by the size of the smaller repertoire. Richness of each repertoire was evaluated using RTK rarefaction, the Chao1 estimator, and Recon v2.1 estimates of unobserved clonotypes. For all TCRbeta clonotypes obtained by the gDNA method from a handful of donors, generation probabilities were computed with OLGA. TCRdb took over this immuneACCESS table, retaining in-frame rearrangements with V and J assigned. Such tables are incomplete; in checked studies, under half of the missing clones stem from an unresolved V gene, and the remainder is unexplained. That table is the source of V, J and clone size, and D and trimming were worked out from the DNA. Within this sample are some 1,900,000 clones, with about 95% of them counted one time only. The ten most abundant clones make up 1.2% of the sample.

This sample was taken from a study of shared clonotypes between healthy human individuals (dated by TCRdb to about 2020). Regarding the study in general: A couple of women and three men aged 18 to 49 years were included in the cohort. For each donor, CD4 naive and CD4 memory were each given three plates, CD8 naive was given two plates, and CD8 memory was given one plate. The study deeply sequenced blood TCR repertoires of five healthy adults to estimate repertoire size and the extent of clonotype sharing between individuals. To increase sequencing depth and limit assay-specific biases, different laboratories used diverse techniques to prepare libraries and sequence TCR repertoires. Between about 0.85 and 8.9 billion PBMCs per donor were obtained by leukapheresis.

Overall study outcomes, separate from this receptor: Sampling was restricted to blood, and TCR repertoires in tissues likely differ from the TCR repertoires found in blood. Larger estimated clonotype richness was generally found for naive subsets than for memory subsets. The small number of donors limited the genetic and exposure-history diversity represented. Clonotypes shared by all four sorted-subset donors showed higher generation probabilities than non-shared clonotypes. Across several donors, approximately 4.9% of naive CD4, over 3% of naive CD8, approximately 2.5% of memory CD4, and 0.4% of memory CD8 clonotypes were shared. Based on pairwise subsampling, the degree of clonotype sharing among donors was expected to be affected by sequencing depth. Incomplete sequencing was indicated by rarefaction of sorted-subset datasets, despite the large sequencing depth.

Sequences SGHNT (CDR1) and YYREEE (CDR2) are obtained from the germline V gene (reference sequence). V loses 2 bases at its end and J loses 3 bases; junction bases beyond the gene matches: 5. From the cysteine up to the phenylalanine, the CDR3 has a length of 16 residues. The DNA shown is the 48-base CDR3, in frame from base 1. The sequence was collected from a man between 18 and 35 years old in good health. This receptor chain uses TRBV5-4 and TRBJ2-2; 9 bases in between match TRBD2. Sequences were obtained from naive CD8+ T cells sorted from blood. Explained via the paper, the cell subset or site label denotes: CD45RA+CCR7+. Read as DNA, the sequence is TGTGCCAGCAGCTTTGTTGTAGCGGGAGACACCGGGGAGCTGTTTTTT. This yields the protein CASSFVVAGDTGELFF. Beyond the CDR3, the reference TRBV5-4 and TRBJ2-2 genes provide the residues; the full variable domain reads: ETGVTQSPTHLIKTRGQQVTLRCSSQSGHNTVSWYQQALGQGPQFIFQYYREEENGRGNFPPRFSGLQFPNYSSELNVNALELDDSALYLCASSFVVAGDTGELFFGEGSRLTVL.